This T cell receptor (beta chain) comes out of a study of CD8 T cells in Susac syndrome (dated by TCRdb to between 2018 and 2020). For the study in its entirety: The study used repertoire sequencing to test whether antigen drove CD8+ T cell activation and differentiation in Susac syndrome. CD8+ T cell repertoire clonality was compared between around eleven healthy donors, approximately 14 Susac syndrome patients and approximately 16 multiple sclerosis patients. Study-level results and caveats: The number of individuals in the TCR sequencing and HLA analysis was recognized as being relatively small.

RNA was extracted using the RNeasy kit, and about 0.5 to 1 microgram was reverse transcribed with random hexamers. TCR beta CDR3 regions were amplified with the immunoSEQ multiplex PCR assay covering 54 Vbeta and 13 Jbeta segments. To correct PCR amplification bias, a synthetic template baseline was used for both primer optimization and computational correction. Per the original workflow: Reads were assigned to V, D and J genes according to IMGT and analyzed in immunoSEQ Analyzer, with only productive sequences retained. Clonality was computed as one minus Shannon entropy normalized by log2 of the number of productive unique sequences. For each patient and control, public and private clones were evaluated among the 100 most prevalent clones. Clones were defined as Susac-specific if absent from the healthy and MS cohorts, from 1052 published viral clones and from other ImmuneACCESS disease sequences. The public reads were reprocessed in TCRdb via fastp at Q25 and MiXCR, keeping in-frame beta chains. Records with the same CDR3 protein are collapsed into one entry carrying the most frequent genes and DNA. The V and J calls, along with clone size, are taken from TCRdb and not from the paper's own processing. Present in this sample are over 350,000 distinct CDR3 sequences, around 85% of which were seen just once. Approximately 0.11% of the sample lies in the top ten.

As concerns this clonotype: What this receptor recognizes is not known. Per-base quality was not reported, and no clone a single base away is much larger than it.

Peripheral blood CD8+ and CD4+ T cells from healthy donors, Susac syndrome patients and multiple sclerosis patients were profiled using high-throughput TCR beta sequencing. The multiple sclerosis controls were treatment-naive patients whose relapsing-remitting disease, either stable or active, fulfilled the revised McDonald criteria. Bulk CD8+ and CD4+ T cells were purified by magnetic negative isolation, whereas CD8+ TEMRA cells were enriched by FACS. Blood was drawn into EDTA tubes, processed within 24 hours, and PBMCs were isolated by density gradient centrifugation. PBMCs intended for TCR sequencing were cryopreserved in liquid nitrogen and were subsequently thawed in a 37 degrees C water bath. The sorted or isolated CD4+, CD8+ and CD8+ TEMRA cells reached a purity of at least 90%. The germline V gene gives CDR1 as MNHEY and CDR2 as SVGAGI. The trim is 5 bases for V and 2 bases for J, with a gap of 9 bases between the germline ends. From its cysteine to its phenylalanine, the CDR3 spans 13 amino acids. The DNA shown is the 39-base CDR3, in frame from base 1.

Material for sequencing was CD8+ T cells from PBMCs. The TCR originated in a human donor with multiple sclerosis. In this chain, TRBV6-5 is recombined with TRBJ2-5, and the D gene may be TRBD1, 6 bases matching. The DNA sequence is TGTGCCAGCAGTGACAGGACGCAAGAGACCCAGTACTTC. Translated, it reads CASSDRTQETQYF.